The sequence of this T cell receptor beta chain was determined in a study of T cell responses to AZD1222 COVID-19 vaccine. Repertoires were generated with immunoSEQ multiplex PCR, while TCRdb's copy carries only in-frame clones and drops some. The sample lists approximately 140,000 clones, roughly 90% occurring once. Germline CDR1 is MDHEN and CDR2 is SYDVKM. This CDR3 spans 15 amino acids. Trimming took off 2 bases at V and 5 bases at J, with 16 bases between the two ends. This TCR was sampled from an adult who received the AZD1222 COVID-19 vaccine. The material was peripheral blood, obtained 28 days after the second AZD1222 dose. The V call is TRBV28, the J call TRBJ2-7, with a tentative D call TRBD2 (6 bases). The CDR3 DNA reads TGTGCCAGCAGTTTAATGGCTAGCGCTCGCAACGAGCAGTACTTC. Protein sequence: CASSLMASARNEQYF.